The next 25 T cell receptor beta chains were all read from a single sample in a study of CD8 T cells in ankylosing spondylitis. Using its own MiXCR run on the 5' RACE reads, TCRdb lists one record per CDR3 protein. The data hold 250,000 or so distinct CDR3 sequences, with about 24% observed a single time. Material: blood, either unsorted or a sorted T cell fraction (not recorded which). These receptor sequences come from a male donor with ankylosing spondylitis or in good health (not recorded which).

This clonotype was counted many times. The chain joins TRBV4-1 to TRBJ2-7; no reliable D call. The germline V and J ends were trimmed by 1 base and 0 bases, with 10 bases remaining between them. Germline CDR1 and CDR2: MGHRA and YSYEKL. CDR3 length equals 15 residues. CDR3 amino acids: CASSQVAALSYEQYF. CDR3 bases: TGCGCCAGCAGCCAAGTGGCAGCACTCTCCTACGAGCAGTACTTC.

This clonotype was seen many times. The chain uses TRBV24-1 and TRBJ1-5, with a weak D call TRBD1 (6 bases). This CDR3 spans 14 amino acids. CDR1 KGHDR and CDR2 SFDVKD come from the germline V gene. Trimming removed 5 bases at V and 5 bases at J, with 12 bases between. DNA of the CDR3: TGTGCCACCAGTGTCCAGGGGAGGGATCAGCCCCAGCATTTT. This encodes CATSVQGRDQPQHF.

This clonotype has a handful of counts. The chain combines TRBV28 with TRBJ2-3; D call uncertain. The V and J ends lost 5 bases and 1 base respectively, with 10 bases between them. The CDR3 runs to 14 residues. Germline V CDR1 and CDR2: MDHEN, SYDVKM. The CDR3: CASSLQAGTDTQYF. The CDR3, as DNA: TGTGCCAGCAGTCTCCAGGCGGGCACAGATACGCAGTATTTT.

This clonotype was seen ten or more times. V is TRBV12-3 or TRBV12-4 and J is TRBJ2-7; TRBD1 might be the D (6 bases). Trimming took 4 bases from V and 4 from J, leaving 20 bases between them. CDR3 length: 16 amino acids. The DNA of the CDR3 is TGTGCCAGCAGTTGGAGTGGTGGCAGGGGATCGTACGAGCAGTACTTC. Its protein product is CASSWSGGRGSYEQYF.

The CDR3 is CASSFAQLHNEQFF. As DNA, the CDR3 is TGTGCCAGCAGTTTCGCCCAGCTCCACAATGAGCAGTTCTTC. The rearrangement links TRBV28 to TRBJ2-1; D unresolved. The ends were cut back, 3 bases at V and 5 bases at J, with 11 bases in the middle. This CDR3 contains 14 residues. Germline V lookup: CDR1 MDHEN, CDR2 SYDVKM.

This clonotype was observed at least ten times. This rearrangement joins TRBV12-3 or TRBV12-4 to TRBJ1-1; D remains unclear. This CDR3 has 11 residues. Trimming stripped 3 bases from V and 7 bases from J, with 6 bases between. As DNA, the CDR3 is TGTGCCAGCAGTTTTGGACTTGAAGCTTTCTTT. It encodes CASSFGLEAFF.

In its sample, this clonotype was seen many times. The CDR3 is CSARGTTQETQYF. In DNA, the CDR3 is TGCAGTGCTAGAGGGACAACCCAAGAGACCCAGTACTTC. V is TRBV20-1 and J is TRBJ2-5; TRBD1 is a possible D gene (5 bases). With 1 base removed from V and 1 base from J, the gap between germline ends came to 7 bases. The CDR3 spans 13 residues. Germline loops: CDR1 DFQATT, CDR2 SNEGSKA (reference sequence).

This clonotype was seen at least ten times. This chain uses TRBV7-6 with TRBJ2-7, with 8 bases identical to TRBD2. The CDR3 sequence is 14 residues long. CDR1 is SGHVS and CDR2 is FNYEAQ in the germline V gene. Losses at the gene ends were 3 bases for V and 0 bases for J; bases not matched to a gene: 1. CDR3 sequence: CASSFSGDSYEQYF. In DNA form, the CDR3 reads TGTGCCAGCAGCTTTAGCGGGGACTCCTACGAGCAGTACTTC.

The rearrangement uses TRBV20-1 and TRBJ1-6; 9 bases match TRBD1. CDR1 and CDR2 (germline): DFQATT, SNEGSKA (reference sequence). The CDR3 contains 15 residues. With 4 bases clipped from V and 5 bases from J, the junction kept 6 bases outside the gene matches. CDR3 protein: CSANAGTGNNSPLHF. CDR3 DNA sequence: TGCAGTGCTAACGCCGGGACAGGGAATAATTCACCCCTCCACTTT.

The chain couples TRBV5-1 to TRBJ2-1; the D gene is possibly TRBD2 (5 bases). The CDR3 has 15 residues. Trimming cost V 4 bases and J 7 bases, with 18 bases left between them. Germline V gene data show CDR1 as SGHRS and CDR2 as YFSETQ. CDR3 nucleotides: TGCGCCAGCAGCGAGAGGGCTGCCCCAACGAATGAGCAGTTCTTC. Protein sequence: CASSERAAPTNEQFF.

The chain uses TRBV24-1 and TRBJ2-7; TRBD1 agrees at 9 bases. Germline CDR1 reads KGHDR; CDR2 reads SFDVKD. There are 16 residues in the CDR3. J was trimmed by 2 bases and V by 3 bases; bases with no gene match: 7. CDR3 sequence: CATSDLAGTGTYEQYF. The DNA for the CDR3 is TGTGCCACCAGTGATCTCGCCGGGACAGGGACCTACGAGCAGTACTTC.

This clonotype appeared a few times. J is TRBJ2-7 and V is TRBV20-1, with 8 bases that match TRBD2. V dropped 5 bases and J dropped 6; count of bases not matched to a gene: 6. The CDR3 is 12 residues long. CDR1 and CDR2 from the germline V gene are DFQATT and SNEGSKA (reference sequence). CDR3 residues: CSAPRTSREQYF. The CDR3 region has the DNA TGCAGTGCTCCCCGGACTAGCCGCGAGCAGTACTTC.

This rearrangement joins TRBV20-1 to TRBJ2-7, with 12 bases identical to TRBD2. CDR3 size: 14 residues. Looked up from germline, CDR1 is DFQATT and CDR2 is SNEGSKA (reference sequence). Trimming removed 0 bases from V and 6 bases from J; junction bases left unmatched: 3. The CDR3 sequence: CSARDMGLAGEQYF. CDR3 coding DNA: TGCAGTGCTAGAGATATGGGACTAGCGGGCGAGCAGTACTTC.

This clonotype was seen ten or more times. V is TRBV12-3 or TRBV12-4 and J is TRBJ2-5; D is perhaps TRBD2 (5 bases). The V end lost 4 bases, the J end lost 5 bases, and 23 bases lay between the germline ends. This CDR3 is built from 17 residues. In nucleotides, the CDR3 is TGTGCCAGCAGTTCTGGAACCGGACTCCCAATATTCGAGACCCAGTACTTC. This codes for CASSSGTGLPIFETQYF.

The genes are TRBV12-3 or TRBV12-4 and TRBJ2-5; 7 bases are a match to TRBD2. The CDR3 totals 16 residues. Germline trimming cut 3 bases from V and 0 bases from J; bases unmatched to any gene: 7. For the CDR3, the DNA is TGTGCCAGCAGTTTTAATTGGGGAGGGCACCAAGAGACCCAGTACTTC. Its translation: CASSFNWGGHQETQYF.

The CDR3 nucleotides are TGTGCCAGCAGTGACTCTGGGGATCCCTACAATGAGCAGTTCTTC. Protein sequence: CASSDSGDPYNEQFF. J is TRBJ2-1 and V is TRBV6-4; D call uncertain. Trimming took off 0 bases at V and 2 bases at J, with 8 bases between the two ends. CDR1 and CDR2 from the germline V gene are MRHNA and SNTAGT. There are 15 residues in the CDR3.

The rearrangement joins TRBV28 to TRBJ1-1; D is perhaps TRBD1 (6 bases). The CDR3 spans 15 residues. V shed 5 bases and J shed 6 bases, with 19 bases lying between them. From germline, CDR1 is MDHEN and CDR2 SYDVKM. The CDR3 spells CASSTHSGVGAEAFF. CDR3 in DNA: TGTGCCAGCAGTACCCACTCAGGGGTGGGCGCTGAAGCTTTCTTT.

This clonotype was counted between two and nine times. The chain's CDR3 is CAVDRGDTQYF. As DNA, the CDR3 is TGTGCCGTGGACAGGGGAGATACGCAGTATTTT. This chain uses TRBV10-3 with TRBJ2-3; the match to TRBD1 covers 9 bases. The CDR3 loop spans 11 amino acids. CDR1 and CDR2 from the germline V gene are ENHRY and SYGVKD. V shed 11 bases, J shed 5 bases, and the junction held 2 bases outside the gene matches.

V usage is TRBV20-1 and J usage is TRBJ2-5, with 8 bases matching TRBD2. The length of the CDR3 is 13 residues. Germline-derived CDR1 and CDR2 are DFQATT and SNEGSKA (reference sequence). V was clipped by 4 bases and J by 7 bases; unmatched bases: 8. Here the CDR3 reads CSAIGGAGGTQYF. CDR3 in DNA: TGCAGTGCTATCGGGGGGGCCGGTGGGACCCAGTACTTC.

This clonotype turned up a few times. The chain carries TRBV20-1 and TRBJ1-5; 8 bases map to TRBD1. Trimming removed 6 bases from V and 1 base from J; junction bases left unmatched: 11. Germline CDR1 reads DFQATT; CDR2 reads SNEGSKA (reference sequence). The CDR3 runs to 16 residues. CDR3 sequence: CSATRGQGASNQPQHF. DNA of the CDR3: TGCAGTGCCACAAGAGGTCAGGGGGCAAGCAATCAGCCCCAGCATTTT.

This clonotype was found a few times. The rearrangement links TRBV12-3 or TRBV12-4 to TRBJ1-1, with D maybe TRBD1 (5 bases). Trimming took off 2 bases at V and 6 bases at J, with 13 bases between the two ends. This CDR3 contains 14 residues. In nucleotides, the CDR3 is TGTGCCAGCAGTTTATGGGGGAGGGGACCTGAAGCTTTCTTT. This gives the protein CASSLWGRGPEAFF.

This clonotype was counted a few times. DNA of the CDR3: TGCAGTGCTAGAGATACGGCAGAGAGCAATCAGCCCCAGCATTTT. Translated: CSARDTAESNQPQHF. The rearrangement links TRBV20-1 to TRBJ1-5, with no clear D. V was clipped by 0 bases and J by 1 base, with 10 bases between them. Germline V gene data show CDR1 as DFQATT and CDR2 as SNEGSKA (reference sequence). CDR3 length: 15 residues.

The sample holds many counts of this clonotype. The chain uses TRBV18 and TRBJ1-1, with D hard to call. The germline V gene encodes CDR1 KGHSH and CDR2 LQKENI. This CDR3 region has 15 residues. V lost 1 base to trimming and J lost 4 bases, with 13 bases between them. CDR3 in DNA: TGTGCCAGCTCACCACGGGTTTCCAAGGGCACTGAAGCTTTCTTT. Amino acids: CASSPRVSKGTEAFF. Based on the CDR3 plus reference TRBV18 and TRBJ1-1, the full variable domain is NAGVMQNPRHLVRRRGQEARLRCSPMKGHSHVYWYRQLPEEGLKFMVYLQKENIIDESGMPKERFSAEFPKEGPSILRIQQVVRGDSAAYFCASSPRVSKGTEAFFGQGTRLTVV.

The chain has TRBV5-1 and TRBJ1-6, with TRBD1 as a possible D gene (6 bases). Deletions cut 4 bases from V and 6 bases from J, with 14 bases between. Germline CDR1 reads SGHRS; CDR2 reads YFSETQ. The CDR3 sequence is 15 residues long. The CDR3 is CASSPRDISNSPLHF. The CDR3 coding sequence is TGCGCCAGCAGCCCACGGGACATCAGTAATTCACCCCTCCACTTT.

A few counts support this clonotype. The rearrangement links TRBV10-3 to TRBJ2-1; possibly TRBD1 or TRBD2 for D (6 bases each). The CDR3 length is 16 residues. The V gene's germline CDR1 is ENHRY and CDR2 SYGVKD. Trimming took 7 bases from V and 7 from J, leaving 23 bases between them. Here the CDR3 reads CAIKAWGAVEANEQFF. The DNA for the CDR3 is TGTGCCATCAAAGCGTGGGGGGCGGTGGAGGCTAATGAGCAGTTCTTC.